This TCR beta chain was profiled in a study of low-dose radiotherapy and immunotherapy resistance in tumors. About the study: Over 26 weeks, cohort 2 got 1 Gy every two weeks, reaching 13 Gy. Patients took aspirin 300 mg by mouth once daily. This continued for four cycles, starting on cycle 1 day 1. Patients were treated with intravenous nivolumab at 240 mg every two weeks and were also dosed with ipilimumab at 1 mg/kg every six weeks.

The CDR3 has 16 residues. Looked up from germline, CDR1 is SGHAT and CDR2 is FQNNGV. The trim removed 4 bases at V and 1 base at J, leaving 5 bases unmatched. Covering alpha and beta chains, TRAV- and TRBV-specific primers were used for the first-strand cDNA. TCR amplification used roughly 18 PCR cycles, a constant-region primer and a V-primer adapter. TCRdb ran MiXCR on the reads and lists one entry per CDR3 protein. The repertoire consists of under 40,000 distinct CDR3 sequences, with about 49% occurring once and the leading ten covering roughly 5.8%. Described time point: after trial treatment. Treatment given: LDRT plus nivolumab, ipilimumab, low-dose cyclophosphamide and aspirin (RACIN trial). Qualifying patients carried advanced solid tumors devoid of tumor-infiltrating lymphocytes.

This material consisted of PBMCs, taken after low-dose radiotherapy plus immunotherapy. The receptor comes from a male donor with gallbladder cancer. The chain combines TRBV11-2 with TRBJ2-3; 10 bases are a match to TRBD2. The chain's CDR3 is CASSSNLAGGTDTQYF. CDR3 sequence (DNA): TGTGCCAGCAGCTCCAATCTAGCGGGAGGCACAGATACGCAGTATTTT.